This record covers a single T cell receptor (beta chain). Germline V lookup: CDR1 MNHNY, CDR2 SVGAGI (reference sequence). Trimming took 3 bases from V and 8 from J, leaving 13 bases between them. The CDR3 runs to 13 residues. Primed by a sample-barcoded 5' primer and a J-beta primer mix, a second PCR proceeded for 7 to 11 cycles. Carrying 12 random nucleotides, a template-switch adaptor labeled each individual cDNA molecule. TCRdb recomputed calls from the 5' RACE reads with MiXCR, one row per CDR3 protein. The data show about 970,000 distinct CDR3 sequences, roughly half seen once. The sample comes from a study of blood T cells in healthy people across ages.

This chain links TRBV6-6 with TRBJ1-2, with D unclear. Sequencing was performed on blood. The TCR comes from a woman aged 60 to 75 in good health. DNA of the CDR3: TGTGCCAGCAGTTATTACCAATCCCCAGGCTACACCTTC. This gives the protein CASSYYQSPGYTF.